This T cell receptor beta chain was sequenced for a study of early T cells in non-severe SARS-CoV-2 infection. Study background: The authors sequenced bulk RNA from unsorted whole blood, leaving chains unpaired.

In regard to this clonotype: What it binds is not known.

The V and J ends lost 5 bases and 4 bases respectively, with 3 bases between them. The CDR3 covers 11 residues. Germline CDR1 is MGHRA and CDR2 is YSYEKL. In the library, individual cDNA molecules carried attached unique molecular identifiers. TCRdb reprocessed the 5' RACE reads via MiXCR and lists one record per CDR3 protein. The sample lists some 100,000 distinct CDR3 sequences; approximately 15% were seen once. Points from the study as a whole: Reliance on VDJdb matching favored anti-spike CD8 responses; private and CD4 specificities were missed.

The material sequenced was whole blood. This clonotype originated in an adult who was a healthcare worker with PCR-confirmed SARS-CoV-2 infection or an uninfected control (not recorded which). The rearrangement links TRBV4-1 to TRBJ2-1, with D uncertain. The CDR3 nucleotides are TGCGCCAGCAGCAAATACAATGAGCAGTTCTTC. Residues: CASSKYNEQFF.